This is a list of T cell receptor beta chains from one sample in a study of blood T cell repertoires in COVID-19. The data were produced by immunoSEQ multiplex PCR, yet TCRdb's version contains in-frame clones alone and is incomplete. This sample carries about 400,000 clones, roughly 91% of them seen once, and the ten largest clones take roughly 4%. The sample comprised peripheral blood. The receptor source for this set is a woman aged 25 to 39 with acute or convalescent COVID-19. Both conserved end residues are trimmed from each CDR3. Fields, in order: V gene, J gene, CDR3 protein.

>TRBV12-3/TRBV12-4|TRBJ1-2
ASSPGYGYT
>TRBV28|TRBJ2-1
ASNAGGSYRNEQF
>TRBV13|TRBJ2-3
ASSPAGGEPTDTQY
>TRBV2|TRBJ2-3
ASMGGVQGTQY
>TRBV25-1|TRBJ2-1
ASSEAGKVNEQF
>TRBV27|TRBJ2-1
ASSPGGPWNEQF
>TRBV5-1|TRBJ2-7
ASSINTGGGYEQY
>TRBV7-9|TRBJ2-1
ASSPGQYNEQF
>TRBV19|TRBJ2-7
ARRDAYEQY
>TRBV19|TRBJ2-7
ASRFGTGSYEQY
>TRBV19|TRBJ2-7
ASSRSLAGGRYEQY
>TRBV5-1|TRBJ1-2
ASSHRANYGYT
>TRBV19|TRBJ2-7
ASSFGTGDYEQY
>TRBV10-2|TRBJ2-1
ASTPTSGGANEQF
>TRBV5-5|TRBJ1-1
ASRLPWTGSAEAF